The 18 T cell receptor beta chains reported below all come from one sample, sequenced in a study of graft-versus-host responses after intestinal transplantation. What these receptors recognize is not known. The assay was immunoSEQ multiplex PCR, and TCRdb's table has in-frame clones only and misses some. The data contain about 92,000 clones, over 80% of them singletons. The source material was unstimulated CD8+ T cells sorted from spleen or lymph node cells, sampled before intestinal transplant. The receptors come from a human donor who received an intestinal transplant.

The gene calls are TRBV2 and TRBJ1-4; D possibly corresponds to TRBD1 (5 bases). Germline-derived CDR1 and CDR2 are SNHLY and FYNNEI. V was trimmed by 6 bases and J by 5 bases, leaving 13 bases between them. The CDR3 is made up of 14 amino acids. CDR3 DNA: TGTGCCAGCAGAGAGTCAGGGACGAATGAAAAACTGTTTTTT. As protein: CASRESGTNEKLFF. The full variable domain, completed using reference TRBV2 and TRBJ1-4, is EPEVTQTPSHQVTQMGQEVILRCVPISNHLYFYWYRQILGQKVEFLVSFYNNEISEKSEIFDDQFSVERPDGSNFTLKIRSTKLEDSAMYFCASRESGTNEKLFFGSGTQLSVL.

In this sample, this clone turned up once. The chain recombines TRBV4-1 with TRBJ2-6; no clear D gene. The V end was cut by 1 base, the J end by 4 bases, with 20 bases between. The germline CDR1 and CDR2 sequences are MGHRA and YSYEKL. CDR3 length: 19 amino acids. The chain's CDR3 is CASSQAPMGLPSGANVLTF. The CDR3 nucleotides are TGCGCCAGCAGCCAAGCCCCAATGGGTCTTCCCAGCGGGGCCAACGTCCTGACTTTC.

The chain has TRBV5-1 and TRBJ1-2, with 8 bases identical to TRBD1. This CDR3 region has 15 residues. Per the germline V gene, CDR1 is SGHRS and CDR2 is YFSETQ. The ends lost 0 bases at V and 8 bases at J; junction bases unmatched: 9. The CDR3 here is CASSLGGTGPEGYTF. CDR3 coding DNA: TGCGCCAGCAGCTTGGGTGGGACAGGTCCTGAGGGCTACACCTTC. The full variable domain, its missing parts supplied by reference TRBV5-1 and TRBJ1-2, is KAGVTQTPRYLIKTRGQQVTLSCSPISGHRSVSWYQQTPGQGLQFLFEYFSETQRNKGNFPGRFSGRQFSNSRSEMNVSTLELGDSALYLCASSLGGTGPEGYTFGSGTRLTVV.

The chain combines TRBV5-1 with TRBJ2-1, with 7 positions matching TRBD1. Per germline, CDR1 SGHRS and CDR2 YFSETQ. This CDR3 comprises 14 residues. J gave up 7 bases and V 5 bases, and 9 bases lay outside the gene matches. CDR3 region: CASRGVGGRNEQFF. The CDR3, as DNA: TGCGCCAGCAGAGGGGTAGGGGGCAGAAATGAGCAGTTCTTC.

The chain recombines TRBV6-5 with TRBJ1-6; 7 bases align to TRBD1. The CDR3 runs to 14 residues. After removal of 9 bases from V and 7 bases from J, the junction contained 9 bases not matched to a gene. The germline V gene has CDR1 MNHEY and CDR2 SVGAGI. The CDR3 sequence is CASSRGTDNSPLHF. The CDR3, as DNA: TGTGCCAGTAGTAGAGGGACAGACAATTCACCCCTCCACTTT.

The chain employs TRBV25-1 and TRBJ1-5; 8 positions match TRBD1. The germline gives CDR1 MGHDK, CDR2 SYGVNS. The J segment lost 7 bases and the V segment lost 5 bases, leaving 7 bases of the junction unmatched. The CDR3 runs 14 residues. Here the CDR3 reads CASSYGQGDQPQHF. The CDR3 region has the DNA TGTGCCAGCAGTTACGGACAGGGAGACCAGCCCCAGCATTTT. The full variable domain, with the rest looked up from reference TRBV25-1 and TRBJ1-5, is EADIYQTPRYLVIGTGKKITLECSQTMGHDKMYWYQQDPGMELHLIHYSYGVNSTEKGDLSSESTVSRIRTEHFPLTLESARPSHTSQYLCASSYGQGDQPQHFGDGTRLSIL.

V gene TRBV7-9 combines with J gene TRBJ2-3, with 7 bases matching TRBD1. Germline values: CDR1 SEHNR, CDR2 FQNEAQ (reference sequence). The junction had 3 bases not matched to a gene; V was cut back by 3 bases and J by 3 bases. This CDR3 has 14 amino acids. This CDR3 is CASSLVQGTDTQYF. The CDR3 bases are TGTGCCAGCAGCTTGGTACAGGGGACAGATACGCAGTATTTT. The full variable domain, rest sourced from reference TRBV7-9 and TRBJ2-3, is DTGVSQNPRHKITKRGQNVTFRCDPISEHNRLYWYRQTLGQGPEFLTYFQNEAQLEKSRLLSDRFSAERPKGSFSTLEIQRTEQGDSAMYLCASSLVQGTDTQYFGPGTRLTVL.

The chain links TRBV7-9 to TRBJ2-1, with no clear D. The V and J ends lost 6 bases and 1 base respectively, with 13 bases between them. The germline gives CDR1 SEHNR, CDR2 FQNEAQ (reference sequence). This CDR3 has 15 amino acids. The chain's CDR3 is CASRPLVGSYNEQFF. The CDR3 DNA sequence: TGTGCCAGCAGACCGCTCGTCGGGTCCTACAATGAGCAGTTCTTC. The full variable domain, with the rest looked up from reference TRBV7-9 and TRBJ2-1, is DTGVSQNPRHKITKRGQNVTFRCDPISEHNRLYWYRQTLGQGPEFLTYFQNEAQLEKSRLLSDRFSAERPKGSFSTLEIQRTEQGDSAMYLCASRPLVGSYNEQFFGPGTRLTVL.

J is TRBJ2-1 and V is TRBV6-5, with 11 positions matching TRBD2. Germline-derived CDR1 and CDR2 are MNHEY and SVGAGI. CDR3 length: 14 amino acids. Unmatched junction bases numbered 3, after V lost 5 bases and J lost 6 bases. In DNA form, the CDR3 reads TGTGCCAGCAGTGAACTAGCGGGGGTCAATGAGCAGTTCTTC. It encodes CASSELAGVNEQFF.

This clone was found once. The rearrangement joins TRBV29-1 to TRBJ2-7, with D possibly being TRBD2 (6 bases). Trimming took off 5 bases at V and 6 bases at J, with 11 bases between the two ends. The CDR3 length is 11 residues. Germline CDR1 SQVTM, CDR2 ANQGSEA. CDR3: CSVQEEGEQYF. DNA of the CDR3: TGCAGCGTTCAGGAGGAGGGCGAGCAGTACTTC.

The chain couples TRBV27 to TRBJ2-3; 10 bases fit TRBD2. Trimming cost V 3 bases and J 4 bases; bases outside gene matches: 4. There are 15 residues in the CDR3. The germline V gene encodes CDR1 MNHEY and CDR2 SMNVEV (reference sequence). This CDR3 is CASSFLAGVPDTQYF. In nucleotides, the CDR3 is TGTGCCAGCAGTTTCCTAGCGGGAGTACCAGATACGCAGTATTTT.

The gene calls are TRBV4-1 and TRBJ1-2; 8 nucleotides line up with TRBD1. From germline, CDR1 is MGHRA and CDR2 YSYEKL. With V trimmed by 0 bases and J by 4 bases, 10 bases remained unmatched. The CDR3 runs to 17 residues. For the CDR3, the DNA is TGCGCCAGCAGCCAAGAAGAGGGACAGGCTATTGTCTATGGCTACACCTTC. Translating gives CASSQEEGQAIVYGYTF.

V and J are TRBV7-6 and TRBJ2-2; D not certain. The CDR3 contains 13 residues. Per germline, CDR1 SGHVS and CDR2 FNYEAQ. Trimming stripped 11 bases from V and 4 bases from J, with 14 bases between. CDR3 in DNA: TGTGCCGCACAATTACTGTTCACCGGGGAGCTGTTTTTT. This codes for CAAQLLFTGELFF.

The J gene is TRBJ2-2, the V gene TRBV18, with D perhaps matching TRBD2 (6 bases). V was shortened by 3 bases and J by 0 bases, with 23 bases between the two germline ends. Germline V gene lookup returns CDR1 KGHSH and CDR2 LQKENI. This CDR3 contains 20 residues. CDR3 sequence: CASSPSYGSSPVANTGELFF. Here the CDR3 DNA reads TGTGCCAGCTCACCGAGTTACGGGAGCAGCCCCGTTGCGAACACCGGGGAGCTGTTTTTT.

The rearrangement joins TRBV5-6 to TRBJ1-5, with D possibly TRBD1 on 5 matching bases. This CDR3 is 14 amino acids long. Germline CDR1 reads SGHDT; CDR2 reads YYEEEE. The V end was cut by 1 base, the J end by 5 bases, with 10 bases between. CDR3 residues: CASSLTGYDQPQHF. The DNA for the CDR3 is TGTGCCAGCAGCTTGACAGGTTACGATCAGCCCCAGCATTTT.

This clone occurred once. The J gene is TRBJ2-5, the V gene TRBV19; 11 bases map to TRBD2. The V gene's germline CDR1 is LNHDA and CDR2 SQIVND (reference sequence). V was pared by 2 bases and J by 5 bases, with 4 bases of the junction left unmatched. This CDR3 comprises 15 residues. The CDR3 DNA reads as TGTGCCAGTAGTATAACTAGCGGGAGTGGGGAGACCCAGTACTTC. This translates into CASSITSGSGETQYF.

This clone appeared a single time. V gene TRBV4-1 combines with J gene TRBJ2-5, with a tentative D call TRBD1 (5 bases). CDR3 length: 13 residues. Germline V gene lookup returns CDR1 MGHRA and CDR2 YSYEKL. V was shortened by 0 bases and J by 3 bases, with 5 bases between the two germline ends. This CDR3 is CASSQDREETQYF. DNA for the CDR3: TGCGCCAGCAGCCAAGACAGGGAAGAGACCCAGTACTTC.

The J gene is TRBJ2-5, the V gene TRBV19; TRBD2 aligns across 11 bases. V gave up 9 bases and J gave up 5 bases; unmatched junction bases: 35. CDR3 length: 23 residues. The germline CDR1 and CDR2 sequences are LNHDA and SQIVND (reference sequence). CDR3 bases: TGTGCCAGCCCTCACCTGTCGCCGACAGGCGTAATTAGCGGGAGGGCCTTAGGGGAGACCCAGTACTTC. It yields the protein CASPHLSPTGVISGRALGETQYF.